These 6 T cell receptor beta chains were all obtained from the same sample, sequenced in a study of neurological immune-mediated disorders. TCRdb re-analysed the 5' RACE reads in MiXCR, keeping a single row per CDR3 protein. The sample shows roughly 100,000 distinct CDR3 sequences, 10% to 13% of them seen only once. The time point denotes: longitudinal time-point 3. Sequenced input: PBMCs. These receptors were taken from a female donor with HTLV-1-associated myelopathy (HAM/TSP).

This clonotype was recorded at least ten times. This rearrangement joins TRBV11-2 to TRBJ2-1, with 11 bases identical to TRBD2. Germline lookup yields CDR1 SGHAT and CDR2 FQNNGV. The trim removed 0 bases at V and 7 bases at J, leaving 8 bases unmatched. The CDR3 consists of 17 residues. CDR3: CASSLDPASGGFNEQFF. For the CDR3, the DNA is TGTGCCAGCAGCTTAGATCCCGCTAGCGGGGGGTTTAATGAGCAGTTCTTC.

At least ten counts were recorded for this clonotype. CDR3 in amino acids: CSARRQNTEAFF. CDR3 nucleotide sequence: TGCAGTGCTAGGAGGCAGAACACTGAAGCTTTCTTT. The V and J genes are TRBV20-1 and TRBJ1-1; D unclear. V was shortened by 3 bases and J by 1 base, with 6 bases between the two germline ends. The CDR3 has 12 residues. Germline CDR1 reads DFQATT; CDR2 reads SNEGSKA (reference sequence).

This clonotype has just a few counts. This chain links TRBV20-1 with TRBJ2-1; the match to TRBD2 covers 8 bases. The V segment lost 0 bases and the J segment 5 bases; nucleotides outside the gene matches: 15. The CDR3 spans 18 residues. Per germline, CDR1 DFQATT and CDR2 SNEGSKA (reference sequence). In DNA, the CDR3 is TGCAGTGCTAGAGAGGGGCCCACCGGGACTAGGAGGGACAATGAGCAGTTCTTC. Protein product: CSAREGPTGTRRDNEQFF.

To note about this clonotype: One base away lies a much larger clone, so this may be a sequencing read error. The V and J genes are TRBV5-1 and TRBJ2-1, with TRBD2 as a possible D gene (5 bases). CDR3 size: 12 residues. Germline V gene lookup returns CDR1 SGHRS and CDR2 YFSETQ. The CDR3 DNA sequence: TGCACCAGCAGTTTAAAGAGGGATGAGCAGTTCTTC. Its protein product is CTSSLKRDEQFF.

The rearrangement links TRBV25-1 to TRBJ2-7; TRBD1 matches 10 bases. Trimming took 6 bases from V and 7 from J; bases not matched to a gene: 12. There are 15 residues in the CDR3. Per the germline V gene, CDR1 is MGHDK and CDR2 is SYGVNS. The CDR3 DNA follows: TGTGCCAGCAGAGCGGCGCGACAGGGGGCGCGTGAGCAGTACTTC. Protein: CASRAARQGAREQYF.

Worth noting for this clonotype: A read error is possible here, since a much larger clone lies one base away. The chain is built from TRBV29-1 and TRBJ1-4, with TRBD1 as a possible D gene (6 bases). The length of the CDR3 is 12 residues. CDR1 SQVTM and CDR2 ANQGSEA come from the germline V gene. The ends were cut back, 4 bases at V and 8 bases at J, with 11 bases in the middle. The CDR3 loop reads CSVVGAEEKLFF. Here the CDR3 DNA reads TGCAGCGTTGTGGGGGCCGAGGAAAAACTGTTTTTT.